The clone carrying this TCR beta chain was counted ten times or more. Its antigen is still unknown. V lost 6 bases and J lost 6, with 16 bases in between. This CDR3 comprises 14 residues. The germline V gene has CDR1 SGHNT and CDR2 YENEEA. Using quantitative 5'-RACE with molecular barcodes, the authors made TCR beta libraries. From the 5' RACE reads, TCRdb called clonotypes with MiXCR, one entry per CDR3 protein. The sample lists roughly 250,000 distinct CDR3 sequences; roughly 8.6% were seen once. The data stem from a study of CD8 T cells in ankylosing spondylitis. Study conclusions and caveats: Peripheral blood held disease-linked clones only at relatively low frequency, and these were CD8+. A TCR beta motif of under ten highly homologous variants seemed to mark ankylosing spondylitis blood. Significantly higher representation of disease-linked clones was reported for matched ankylosing spondylitis synovial fluid.

This clonotype was obtained from a male donor with ankylosing spondylitis or in good health (not recorded which). The source material was blood, either unsorted or a sorted T cell fraction (not recorded which). The chain joins TRBV11-3 to TRBJ2-3; D is tentatively TRBD1 or TRBD2 (5 bases each). DNA for the CDR3: TGTGCCAGCAGTACCTGGGGACCTGAGGATACGCAGTATTTT. Protein product: CASSTWGPEDTQYF.